The subject of this entry is one TCR beta chain. Antigen specificity is unknown. CDR1 and CDR2 (germline): MNHEY, SVGAGI. The CDR3 extends over 14 amino acids. Trimming took 7 bases from V and 3 from J; bases not matched to a gene: 9. This sample is part of a study of T cells after posttransplantation cyclophosphamide. Overall study results and limits: TRB clonality was highly associated with recipient CMV seropositivity and reactivation. Tissue-infiltrating T cells from skin or gut overlapped little with blood T cells.

The protocol was immunoSEQ multiplex PCR, while the TCRdb copy is restricted to in-frame clones and leaves out a portion. This table has roughly 810 clones, about two thirds appearing once. Material for sequencing was memory CD8+ T cells sorted from blood. The clonotype comes from a woman in her forties or fifties in good health and a related stem cell transplant donor. The chain has TRBV6-5 and TRBJ2-7, with 7 bases aligning to TRBD1. DNA of the CDR3: TGTGCCAGCACGACGGACAGGATGGGCTACGAGCAGTACTTC. Its protein is CASTTDRMGYEQYF.